The rows below give T cell receptor beta chains drawn from one sample of a study of CD8 T cells in Susac syndrome. Via MiXCR, TCRdb re-called the immunoSEQ multiplex PCR reads, giving one row per CDR3 protein. This sample has 110,000 or so distinct CDR3 sequences, with less than 95% found just once. The sequenced sample consisted of CD4+ T cells from PBMCs. These receptors were obtained from a human donor in good health. The CDR3 runs from the conserved cysteine through the conserved F or W. The D gene is left open where the match is weak.

TRBJ1-1 | - | TRBV6-2/TRBV6-3 | TGTGCCAGCAGTCCGTACGGACAGAAAAACACTGAAGCTTTCTTT | CASSPYGQKNTEAFF
TRBJ1-1 | - | TRBV7-9 | TGTGCCAGCAGCGCCCGCGAGAGAGTGGGAACTGAAGCTTTCTTT | CASSARERVGTEAFF
TRBJ1-2 | - | TRBV5-1 | TGCGCCAGCAGCTTGGTCTCGGGGTCCTATGGCTACACCTTC | CASSLVSGSYGYTF
TRBJ2-5 | - | TRBV4-1 | TGCGCCAGCAGCCACCCCTCCGGCAGGGCGTTGGGGGAGACCCAGTACTTC | CASSHPSGRALGETQYF
TRBJ2-5 | - | TRBV28 | TGTGCCAGCACCCGGGCTCCGGGGACCCAGTACTTC | CASTRAPGTQYF
TRBJ2-1 | TRBD2 | TRBV7-9 | TGTGCCAGCAGCTTAGCGGGGACTAGACACAATGAGCAGTTCTTC | CASSLAGTRHNEQFF
TRBJ2-7 | TRBD2 | TRBV30 | TGTGCCTGGAGTGTGGGTAGCGGGATCACCTACGAGCAGTACTTC | CAWSVGSGITYEQYF
TRBJ2-2 | TRBD1 | TRBV29-1 | TGCAGCGCCAGACAGGGTCCGAACACCGGGGAGCTGTTTTTT | CSARQGPNTGELFF
TRBJ2-2 | - | TRBV5-4 | TGTGCCAGCAGCTTTGGAGGTACGAACACCGGGGAGCTGTTTTTT | CASSFGGTNTGELFF
TRBJ2-7 | TRBD2 | TRBV19 | TGTGCCAGTAGTATTCGAGGGAGGGACCACGAGCAGTACTTC | CASSIRGRDHEQYF
TRBJ2-6 | - | TRBV30 | TGTGCCTGGAGTGGGGGATCCTCTGGGGCCAACGTCCTGACTTTC | CAWSGGSSGANVLTF
TRBJ2-7 | TRBD1 | TRBV6-6 | TGTGCCAGCACCTCCAGACAGGGGGACGAGCAGTACTTC | CASTSRQGDEQYF